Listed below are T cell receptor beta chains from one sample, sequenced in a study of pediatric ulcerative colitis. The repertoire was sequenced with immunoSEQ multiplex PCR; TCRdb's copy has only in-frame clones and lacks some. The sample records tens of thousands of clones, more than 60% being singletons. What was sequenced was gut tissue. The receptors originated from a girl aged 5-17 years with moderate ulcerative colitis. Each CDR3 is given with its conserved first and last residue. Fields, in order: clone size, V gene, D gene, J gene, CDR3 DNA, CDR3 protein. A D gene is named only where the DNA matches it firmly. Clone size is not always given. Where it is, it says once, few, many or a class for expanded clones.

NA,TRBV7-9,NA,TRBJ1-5,TGTGCCAGCCCCTTTGGACAGCCCCAGCATTTT,CASPFGQPQHF
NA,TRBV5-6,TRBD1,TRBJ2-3,TGTGCCAGCAGCTTCCCGACAGGGGCTACGCAGTATTTT,CASSFPTGATQYF
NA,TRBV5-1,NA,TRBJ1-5,TGCGCCAGCAGCTTGGACGAGCCGAACAATCAGCCCCAGCATTTT,CASSLDEPNNQPQHF
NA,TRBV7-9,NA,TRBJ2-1,TGTGCCAGCAGCTTGAGTTTTATGGGGGCCTACAATGAGCAGTTCTTC,CASSLSFMGAYNEQFF
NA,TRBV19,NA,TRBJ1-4,TGTGCCAGTAGTATCACCTGGGATCCTAGGGAAAAACTGTTTTTT,CASSITWDPREKLFF
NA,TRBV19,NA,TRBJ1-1,TGTGCCAGTATCAACCAGGGGCGGACTGAAGCTTTCTTT,CASINQGRTEAFF
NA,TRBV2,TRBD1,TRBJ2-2,TGTGCCAGCATAGGACAGGGGTCCGGGGAGCTGTTTTTT,CASIGQGSGELFF
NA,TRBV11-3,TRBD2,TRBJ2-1,TGTGCCAGCAGCTTAGGGACTAGCGCATACAATGAGCAGTTCTTC,CASSLGTSAYNEQFF
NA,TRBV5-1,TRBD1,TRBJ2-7,TGCGCCAGCAGCAAAACAGGGGGAACTACCTACGAGCAGTACTTC,CASSKTGGTTYEQYF
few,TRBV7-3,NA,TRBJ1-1,TGTGCCAGCAGCTTAACGTCGGACGGAGGGAACACTGAAGCTTTCTTT,CASSLTSDGGNTEAFF
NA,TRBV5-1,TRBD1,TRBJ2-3,TGCGCCAGCAGCTTGGGACAGGGGGGAACCACAGATACGCAGTATTTT,CASSLGQGGTTDTQYF
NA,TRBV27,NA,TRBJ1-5,TGTGCCAGCAGTTCAAACAGGCGTAGCAATCAGCCCCAGCATTTT,CASSSNRRSNQPQHF
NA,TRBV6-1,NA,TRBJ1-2,TGTGCCAGCAGGGAGCCGGGACTCCTAACCTTC,CASREPGLLTF
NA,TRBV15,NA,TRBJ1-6,TGTGCCACCAACAGACTGTATAATTCACCCCTCCACTTT,CATNRLYNSPLHF
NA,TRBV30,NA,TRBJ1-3,TGTGCCTGGAGTGTCGGGGGGGCATCGGGAAACACCATATATTTT,CAWSVGGASGNTIYF
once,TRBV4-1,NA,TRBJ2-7,TGCGCCAGCAGCCAAGGATCCCCGGCTACCTACGAGCAGTACTTC,CASSQGSPATYEQYF
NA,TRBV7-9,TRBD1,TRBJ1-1,TGTGCCAGCAGCCCTGGACAGGGGTACGGGGACACTGAAGCTTTCTTT,CASSPGQGYGDTEAFF